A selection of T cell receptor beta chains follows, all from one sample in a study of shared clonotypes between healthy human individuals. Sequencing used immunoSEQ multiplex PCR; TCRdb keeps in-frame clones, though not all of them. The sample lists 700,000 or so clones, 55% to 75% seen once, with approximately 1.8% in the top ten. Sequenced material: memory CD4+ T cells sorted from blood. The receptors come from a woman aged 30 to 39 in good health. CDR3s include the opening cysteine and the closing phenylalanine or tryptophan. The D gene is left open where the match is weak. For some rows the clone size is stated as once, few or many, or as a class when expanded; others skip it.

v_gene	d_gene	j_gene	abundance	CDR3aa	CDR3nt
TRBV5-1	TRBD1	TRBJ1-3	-	CASRQGSGNTIYF	TGCGCCAGCCGACAGGGCTCTGGAAACACCATATATTTT
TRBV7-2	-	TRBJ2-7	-	CASSPILSSPYEQYF	TGTGCCAGCAGCCCTATTCTTTCGAGCCCCTACGAGCAGTACTTC
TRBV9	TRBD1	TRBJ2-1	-	CASSVGPGTGGHEQFF	TGTGCCAGCAGCGTCGGACCCGGGACAGGGGGTCATGAGCAGTTCTTC
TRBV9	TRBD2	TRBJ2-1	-	CASSATSGRGDEQFF	TGTGCCAGCAGCGCCACTAGCGGGAGAGGGGATGAGCAGTTCTTC
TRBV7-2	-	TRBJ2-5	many	CASSSGTRTVPETQYF	TGTGCCAGCAGTTCCGGGACCCGGACAGTCCCAGAGACCCAGTACTTC
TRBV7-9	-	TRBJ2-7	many	CASSPRAQSYEQYF	TGTGCCAGCAGCCCCAGAGCGCAATCCTACGAGCAGTACTTC
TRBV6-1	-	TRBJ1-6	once	CASSEAEGTGSPLHF	TGTGCCAGCAGTGAAGCTGAGGGTACGGGTTCACCCCTCCACTTT
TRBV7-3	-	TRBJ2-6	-	CASSRDALPGGANVLTF	TGTGCCAGCAGCAGGGACGCCCTCCCAGGGGGGGCCAACGTCCTGACTTTC
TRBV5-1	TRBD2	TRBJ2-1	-	CASSFLAESYNEQFF	TGCGCCAGCAGCTTTCTAGCGGAATCCTACAATGAGCAGTTCTTC
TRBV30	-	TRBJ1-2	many	CAWSRGGGYGYTF	TGTGCCTGGAGCCGGGGCGGAGGGTATGGCTACACCTTC
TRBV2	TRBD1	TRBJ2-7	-	CASSSGTGFYEQYF	TGTGCCAGCAGTTCCGGGACAGGGTTTTACGAGCAGTACTTC
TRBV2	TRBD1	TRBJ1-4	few	CASSAGTVREKLFF	TGTGCCAGCAGCGCCGGGACAGTGCGGGAAAAACTGTTTTTT
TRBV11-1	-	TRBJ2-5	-	CATRRGGEETQYF	TGTGCCACCCGGAGGGGCGGCGAAGAGACCCAGTACTTC
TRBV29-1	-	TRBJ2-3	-	CSVELSGGADTQYF	TGCAGCGTTGAATTGTCTGGGGGAGCAGATACGCAGTATTTT
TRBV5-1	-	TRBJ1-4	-	CASSLGTENEKLFF	TGCGCCAGCAGCTTGGGGACGGAGAATGAAAAACTGTTTTTT
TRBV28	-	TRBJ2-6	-	CASDSAGSGANVLTF	TGTGCCAGCGACTCTGCAGGTTCTGGGGCCAACGTCCTGACTTTC
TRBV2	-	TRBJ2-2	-	CASSKTTTTGGELFF	TGTGCCAGCAGTAAAACTACAACAACAGGAGGGGAGCTGTTTTTT
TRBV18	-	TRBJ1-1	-	CASSPGLLDTEAFF	TGTGCCAGCTCACCGGGTCTACTCGACACTGAAGCTTTCTTT
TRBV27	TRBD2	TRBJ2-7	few	CASSHPGLAEQYF	TGTGCCAGCAGCCATCCGGGACTAGCGGAGCAGTACTTC